This TCR beta chain originates from a study of T cells in localized non-small cell lung cancer. Per germline, CDR1 MNHEY and CDR2 SVGAGI. The CDR3 covers 13 residues. V dropped 3 bases and J dropped 4 bases, with 9 bases sitting between them. Assay: immunoSEQ multiplex PCR; the TCRdb copy retains only in-frame clones and omits some. The sample comprises under 55,000 clones, 60% to 85% of which are singletons, and about 4.7% rests with the top ten. This sequence was found in a woman aged 40-69 years with stage II lung adenocarcinoma. This specimen consisted of PBMCs, obtained before any cancer treatment. This chain joins TRBV6-5 and TRBJ1-1; D ambiguous. The CDR3 protein is CASSYMLGTEAFF. The CDR3 DNA reads as TGTGCCAGCAGTTATATGCTGGGCACTGAAGCTTTCTTT.